This entry concerns a single T cell receptor (beta chain). This record comes from a study of blood T cell repertoires in COVID-19. In assigning cohorts, the study relied on participant-reported clinical history. Only in-frame clones appear in the TCRdb table, and some are missing; sequencing was by immunoSEQ multiplex PCR. The table shows some 330,000 clones, with approximately 92% occurring only once. The V end was cut by 6 bases, the J end by 6 bases, with 17 bases between. Germline-derived CDR1 and CDR2 are MNHEY and SVGAGI. This CDR3 is built from 15 residues. This receptor was identified in a woman in her 30s who had recovered from COVID-19. Sequenced sample: PBMCs or T cells enriched from blood (not recorded which). The chain is built from TRBV6-5 and TRBJ2-2; possibly TRBD2 for D (6 bases). CDR3 region: CASRRAGSLPGELFF. The CDR3 DNA reads TGTGCCAGCAGGAGGGCGGGATCGTTACCCGGGGAGCTGTTTTTT.